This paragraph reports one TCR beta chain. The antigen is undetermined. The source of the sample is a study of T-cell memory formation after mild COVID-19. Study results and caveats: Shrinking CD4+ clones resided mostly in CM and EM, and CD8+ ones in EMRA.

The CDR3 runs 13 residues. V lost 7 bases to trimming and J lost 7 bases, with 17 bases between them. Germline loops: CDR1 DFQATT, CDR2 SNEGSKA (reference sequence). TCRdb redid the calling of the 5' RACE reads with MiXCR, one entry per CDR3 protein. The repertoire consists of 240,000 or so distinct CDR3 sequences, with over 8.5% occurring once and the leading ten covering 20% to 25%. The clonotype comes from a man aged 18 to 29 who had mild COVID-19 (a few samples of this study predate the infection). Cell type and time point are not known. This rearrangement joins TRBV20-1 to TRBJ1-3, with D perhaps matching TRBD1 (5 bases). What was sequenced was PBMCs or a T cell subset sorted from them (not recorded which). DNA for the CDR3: TGCAGTGACGTGACGAAGGGGTCGAACACCATATATTTT. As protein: CSDVTKGSNTIYF.